The subject of this entry is one T cell receptor beta chain. This record belongs to a study of blood T cell repertoires in COVID-19. Authors' analysis steps: For nucleated cells, counts were estimated from reference gene primer amplification. The table came from immunoSEQ multiplex PCR; TCRdb's copy has only in-frame clones and leaves some out. D and trimming come from the DNA, and the V and J calls and clone size come from that table. Among approximately 250,000 clones listed, 75% to 85% were seen once. Sequencing was performed on peripheral blood. The clonotype comes from a man aged 35 to 55 who had recovered from COVID-19.

CDR3 sequence: CASSYGASSGANVLTF. The CDR3 nucleotides read TGTGCCAGCAGTTACGGGGCATCCTCTGGGGCCAACGTCCTGACTTTC. The J gene is TRBJ2-6, the V gene TRBV6-6; tentative D call: TRBD1 (5 bases). Deletions cut 2 bases from V and 0 bases from J, with 8 bases between. Germline assignment: CDR1 MNHNY and CDR2 SVGAGI (reference sequence). CDR3 length equals 16 residues.